The present T cell receptor (beta chain) was sequenced within a study of T cell changes during pregnancy in multiple sclerosis (dated by TCRdb to the late 2010s). With regard to the full study: In women with multiple sclerosis, the researchers looked at how the T cell repertoire shifted as pregnancy progressed.

From a lookup of the germline V gene (reference sequence), CDR1 and CDR2 are LNHDA and SQIVND. Including cysteine and phenylalanine, the CDR3 has 16 amino acids. Only the CDR3 DNA stays, 48 bases, in frame from base 1. At the junction V is shortened by 5 bases and J by 4 bases; bases outside the gene matches: 7. A note on this clone: Its antigen has not been determined. No base quality information exists; no much larger clone differs at one position.

The receptor library was made with the immunoSEQ multiplex PCR assay. In TCRdb, the immuneACCESS table is reduced to in-frame sequences with V and J assigned. These tables do not hold every clone; where another copy was compared, an unresolved V gene accounts for under half, and the others remain unexplained. Present in this sample are 60,000 to 95,000 clones, 85% to 95% of which were seen just once. The leading ten clones occupy less than 0.45% of the sample. This receptor chain uses TRBV19 and TRBJ2-3; 12 central nucleotides agree with TRBD1. The sequence derives from a female donor with multiple sclerosis, enrolled in a pregnancy study. The input for sequencing was CD4+ T cells from peripheral blood mononuclear cells, taken before pregnancy. The CDR3 amino acid sequence is: CASSLRDRGLADTQYF. Here is the DNA: TGTGCCAGTAGTCTGCGGGACAGGGGGCTCGCAGATACGCAGTATTTT.